These 28 T cell receptor beta chains originate from one sample sequenced in a study of T cell responses to AZD1222 COVID-19 vaccine. The table came from immunoSEQ multiplex PCR; TCRdb's copy has only in-frame clones and leaves some out. This sample has some 60,000 clones, with more than 60% found just once. Specimen: peripheral blood, collected 28 days after the second AZD1222 dose. These receptor sequences come from an adult who received the AZD1222 COVID-19 vaccine.

The chain combines TRBV19 with TRBJ1-2; the D gene is possibly TRBD1 (5 bases). Germline-derived CDR1 and CDR2 are LNHDA and SQIVND (reference sequence). There are 12 residues in the CDR3. The V gene lost 3 bases and the J gene lost 7 bases, with 9 bases spanning the gap. The CDR3 is CASSMAGLGYTF. The CDR3 coding sequence is TGTGCCAGTAGTATGGCAGGGCTTGGCTACACCTTC.

This chain connects TRBV7-2 to TRBJ1-1; 7 nucleotides line up with TRBD1. This CDR3 has 15 residues. Trimming cost V 5 bases and J 6 bases; bases outside gene matches: 12. Per the germline V gene, CDR1 is SGHTA and CDR2 is FQGNSA. The chain's CDR3 is CASSTGAWTSAEAFF. The CDR3 DNA follows: TGTGCCAGCAGCACAGGGGCGTGGACAAGCGCTGAAGCTTTCTTT.

The J gene is TRBJ2-7, the V gene TRBV11-2; 15 positions agree with TRBD2. The CDR3 has 16 residues. After removal of 5 bases from V and 4 bases from J, the junction contained 6 bases not matched to a gene. Germline lookup yields CDR1 SGHAT and CDR2 FQNNGV. CDR3 residues: CASSRTSGGAAYEQYF. The CDR3 DNA follows: TGTGCCAGCAGCCGGACTAGCGGGGGGGCCGCGTACGAGCAGTACTTC.

This chain joins TRBV18 and TRBJ2-5; the D is unclear. V was cut by 1 base and J by 1 base, with 4 bases left in between. This CDR3 is built from 13 residues. Germline CDR1 KGHSH, CDR2 LQKENI. For the CDR3, the DNA is TGTGCCAGCTCACCACAGATCCAAGAGACCCAGTACTTC. Protein product: CASSPQIQETQYF.

The CDR3 protein is CASSDFGGETQYF. In DNA form, the CDR3 reads TGTGCCAGCAGCGACTTTGGGGGGGAGACCCAGTACTTC. The chain has TRBV7-3 and TRBJ2-5; tentative D call: TRBD2 (6 bases). The CDR3 length is 13 residues. Germline values: CDR1 SGHTA, CDR2 FQGTGA. V gave up 5 bases and J gave up 5 bases, with 12 bases separating them.

This clone was seen just once. The chain recombines TRBV5-4 with TRBJ1-1; D not certain. The V gene lost 6 bases and the J gene lost 7 bases, with 10 bases spanning the gap. This CDR3 spans 11 amino acids. Germline-derived CDR1 and CDR2 are SGHNT and YYREEE (reference sequence). The CDR3 sequence: CASTSQSEAFF. The CDR3 DNA is TGTGCCAGCACCTCCCAGAGTGAAGCTTTCTTT.

The V and J genes are TRBV7-2 and TRBJ1-2; 9 bases are a match to TRBD1. Losses at the gene ends were 5 bases for V and 1 base for J; bases not matched to a gene: 5. CDR1 is SGHTA and CDR2 is FQGNSA in the germline V gene. This CDR3 has 15 residues. CDR3 sequence reads: CASSPRGQGNYGYTF. The CDR3 DNA is TGTGCCAGCAGCCCCCGGGGACAGGGTAACTATGGCTACACCTTC.

Here the CDR3 reads CSASGGQGDSYNSPLHF. CDR3 nucleotide sequence: TGCAGTGCTAGTGGGGGACAGGGAGACTCCTATAATTCACCCCTCCACTTT. The chain couples TRBV20-1 to TRBJ1-6; TRBD1 aligns across 9 bases. Germline V lookup: CDR1 DFQATT, CDR2 SNEGSKA (reference sequence). The V segment lost 3 bases and the J segment 0 bases; nucleotides outside the gene matches: 6. The CDR3 length is 17 residues.

The chain is built from TRBV5-1 and TRBJ2-7, with D tentatively TRBD1 (5 bases). This CDR3 spans 18 amino acids. V gave up 4 bases and J gave up 4 bases, with 27 bases separating them. Germline lookup yields CDR1 SGHRS and CDR2 YFSETQ. In DNA form, the CDR3 reads TGCGCCAGCAGCCATAAAGATACAGGAATGCCCAACCAATACGAGCAGTACTTC. Translated: CASSHKDTGMPNQYEQYF.

The chain couples TRBV11-3 to TRBJ1-1; weak D call: TRBD1 (5 bases). V dropped 5 bases and J dropped 7 bases, with 14 bases sitting between them. Germline V lookup: CDR1 SGHNT, CDR2 YENEEA. The CDR3 is 13 amino acids. The CDR3 loop is CASSRGYRHEAFF. CDR3 coding DNA: TGTGCCAGCAGCCGGGGGTATCGGCATGAAGCTTTCTTT.

The chain combines TRBV2 with TRBJ1-4; 9 nucleotides line up with TRBD1. With V trimmed by 7 bases and J by 5 bases, 8 bases remained unmatched. CDR1 SNHLY and CDR2 FYNNEI come from the germline V gene. The CDR3 length is 15 residues. The CDR3 sequence is CASTMTGGGNEKLFF. CDR3 sequence (DNA): TGTGCCAGCACCATGACAGGGGGTGGGAATGAAAAACTGTTTTTT.

V and J are TRBV19 and TRBJ1-6; TRBD1 might be the D (5 bases). The CDR3 is 15 residues long. With 5 bases removed from V and 2 bases from J, the gap between germline ends came to 10 bases. The germline V gene encodes CDR1 LNHDA and CDR2 SQIVND (reference sequence). The CDR3, as DNA: TGTGCCAGTAGTCCAGGGAGCGCCTATAATTCACCCCTCCACTTT. Translating gives CASSPGSAYNSPLHF. The complete variable domain, with remaining parts taken from reference TRBV19 and TRBJ1-6, reads DGGITQSPKYLFRKEGQNVTLSCEQNLNHDAMYWYRQDPGQGLRLIYYSQIVNDFQKGDIAEGYSVSREKKESFPLTVTSAQKNPTAFYLCASSPGSAYNSPLHFGNGTRLTVT.

This chain connects TRBV30 to TRBJ2-7; no clear D gene. Germline CDR1 reads GTSNPN; CDR2 reads SVGIG (reference sequence). V was pared by 2 bases and J by 0 bases, with 17 bases between. The CDR3 has 16 residues. CDR3 bases: TGTGCCTGGAGTACTCGAGTCGGACGGTTCTCCTACGAGCAGTACTTC. Residues: CAWSTRVGRFSYEQYF.

This clone occurred once. CDR3 in amino acids: CASSYPSGGAYEQYF. The CDR3 DNA is TGTGCCAGCAGTTATCCCTCCGGGGGCGCGTACGAGCAGTACTTC. The rearrangement links TRBV6-2 or TRBV6-3 to TRBJ2-7; the D gene could be TRBD1 or TRBD2 (6 bases each). The V gene lost 3 bases and the J gene lost 4 bases, with 16 bases spanning the gap. CDR1 and CDR2 (germline): MNHEY, SVGEGT. The CDR3 is made up of 15 amino acids.

The chain has TRBV19 and TRBJ2-3; D remains ambiguous. Trimming removed 1 base at V and 1 base at J, with 6 bases between. Germline V gene lookup returns CDR1 LNHDA and CDR2 SQIVND (reference sequence). There are 14 residues in the CDR3. The CDR3 bases are TGTGCCAGTAGTATAGCGGTAGGCACAGATACGCAGTATTTT. It is translated as CASSIAVGTDTQYF. The full variable domain, in which reference TRBV19 and TRBJ2-3 provide the parts outside the CDR3, is DGGITQSPKYLFRKEGQNVTLSCEQNLNHDAMYWYRQDPGQGLRLIYYSQIVNDFQKGDIAEGYSVSREKKESFPLTVTSAQKNPTAFYLCASSIAVGTDTQYFGPGTRLTVL.

CDR3 nucleotide sequence: TGTGCCAGCAGCCAGTTACAGGGATCACCCCTCCACTTT. Translation: CASSQLQGSPLHF. The chain has TRBV14 and TRBJ1-6, with TRBD1 as a possible D gene (6 bases). Looked up from germline, CDR1 is SGHDN and CDR2 is FVKESK. V was shortened by 3 bases and J by 10 bases, with 10 bases between the two germline ends. The CDR3 has 13 amino acids.

The genes are TRBV9 and TRBJ1-1, with D unresolved. This CDR3 has 13 amino acids. CDR1 is SGDLS and CDR2 is YYNGEE in the germline V gene. V was pared by 5 bases and J by 3 bases, with 11 bases between. In DNA, the CDR3 is TGTGCCAGCAGTAGGCAAGGTGACACTGAAGCTTTCTTT. Its protein is CASSRQGDTEAFF.

This chain joins TRBV7-8 and TRBJ2-7; maybe TRBD2 (6 bases). V was trimmed by 5 bases and J by 13 bases, leaving 18 bases between them. Looked up from germline, CDR1 is SGHVS and CDR2 is FQNEAQ. The CDR3 has 12 amino acids. The CDR3 coding sequence is TGTGCCAGCAGCCCTTTTCTGGAGGGCGTCTACTTC. Translating gives CASSPFLEGVYF.

The rearrangement joins TRBV19 to TRBJ1-5; possible D gene TRBD1, 5 bases. The CDR3 runs 15 residues. V lost 0 bases, J lost 1 base, and 7 bases lay in between. CDR1 is LNHDA, CDR2 SQIVND, per germline (reference sequence). The CDR3 loop is CASSIDRGSNQPQHF. In nucleotides, the CDR3 is TGTGCCAGTAGTATAGATAGGGGCAGCAATCAGCCCCAGCATTTT.

The chain couples TRBV6-5 to TRBJ1-5; 8 nucleotides align to TRBD1. The CDR3 length is 15 residues. The V gene's germline CDR1 is MNHEY and CDR2 SVGAGI. V lost 7 bases and J lost 6; bases outside the gene matches: 11. CDR3 nucleotide sequence: TGTGCCAGCACCAGAACGGGACAGGTGAGTCAGCCCCAGCATTTT. Residues: CASTRTGQVSQPQHF.

The V gene is TRBV6-5, the J gene TRBJ2-7, with 7 bases fitting TRBD1. V dropped 5 bases and J dropped 8; count of bases not matched to a gene: 6. The CDR3 runs 12 residues. CDR1 and CDR2 (germline): MNHEY, SVGAGI. Here the CDR3 reads CASSPGQVKQYF. For the CDR3, the DNA is TGTGCCAGCAGTCCTGGACAGGTCAAGCAGTACTTC.

This chain joins TRBV10-2 and TRBJ2-2; possibly TRBD1 or TRBD2 for D (5 bases each). CDR1 is WSHSY, CDR2 SAAADI, per germline. The CDR3 sequence is 15 residues long. Trimming shortened V by 4 bases and J by 5 bases, and 14 bases separated the two germline ends. DNA of the CDR3: TGCGCCAGCAGTGGGTTGAGGGGCGGAACCGGGGAGCTGTTTTTT. Its protein is CASSGLRGGTGELFF.

This clone was found a few times. The chain carries TRBV27 and TRBJ2-3; TRBD1 matches at 8 bases. This CDR3 region has 15 residues. Germline assignment: CDR1 MNHEY and CDR2 SMNVEV (reference sequence). The trim removed 6 bases at V and 2 bases at J, leaving 7 bases unmatched. The CDR3 protein is CASSLDRAITDTQYF. DNA of the CDR3: TGTGCCAGCAGCCTGGACAGGGCAATCACAGATACGCAGTATTTT.

V gene TRBV28 combines with J gene TRBJ2-2; 11 bases are shared with TRBD1. J lost 3 bases, V lost 11 bases, and 2 bases had no gene match. CDR3 length equals 13 residues. CDR1 MDHEN and CDR2 SYDVKM come from the germline V gene. CDR3 nucleotide sequence: TGTGCCTTGGGACAGGGGGACACCGGGGAGCTGTTTTTT. Protein product: CALGQGDTGELFF. Together with reference TRBV28 and TRBJ2-2, the CDR3 gives the full variable domain: DVKVTQSSRYLVKRTGEKVFLECVQDMDHENMFWYRQDPGLGLRLIYFSYDVKMKEKGDIPEGYSVSREKKERFSLILESASTNQTSMYLCALGQGDTGELFFGEGSRLTVL.

CDR3: CASSVAGTSASNTQYF. CDR3 nucleotide sequence: TGTGCCAGCAGCGTAGCTGGGACTAGCGCGTCGAATACGCAGTATTTT. The gene calls are TRBV9 and TRBJ2-3; TRBD2 matches 10 bases. After removal of 0 bases from V and 7 bases from J, the junction contained 8 bases not matched to a gene. Germline V gene lookup returns CDR1 SGDLS and CDR2 YYNGEE. The CDR3 spans 16 residues. Filled out from reference TRBV9 and TRBJ2-3, the complete variable domain reads DSGVTQTPKHLITATGQRVTLRCSPRSGDLSVYWYQQSLDQGLQFLIQYYNGEERAKGNILERFSAQQFPDLHSELNLSSLELGDSALYFCASSVAGTSASNTQYFGPGTRLTVL.

The chain links TRBV6-5 to TRBJ2-1, with 12 bases that match TRBD2. Looked up from germline, CDR1 is MNHEY and CDR2 is SVGAGI. V trimming: 2 bases; J trimming: 8 bases; junction bases outside the gene matches: 7. The CDR3 is 16 amino acids. The CDR3 DNA reads TGTGCCAGCAGTTACGGGACTAGCGGGTTCTTCGATGAGCAGTTCTTC. It yields the protein CASSYGTSGFFDEQFF.

V and J are TRBV5-1 and TRBJ2-7; unclear D gene. Germline CDR1 SGHRS, CDR2 YFSETQ. Between the trimmed V and J ends, which lost 0 bases and 0 bases, there was a span of 13 bases. The CDR3 has 16 residues. CDR3 nucleotides: TGCGCCAGCAGCTTGGATATCCAGCGAAGCTCCTACGAGCAGTACTTC. Protein: CASSLDIQRSSYEQYF.

This rearrangement joins TRBV5-1 to TRBJ2-6; D gene ambiguous. Trimming removed 7 bases from V and 0 bases from J, with 8 bases in between. The CDR3 is 14 amino acids. Germline CDR1 is SGHRS and CDR2 is YFSETQ. In nucleotides, the CDR3 is TGCGCCAGCTCCCCCGCCTCTGGGGCCAACGTCCTGACTTTC. This codes for CASSPASGANVLTF.